These 8 T cell receptor beta chains were all obtained from the same sample, sequenced in a study of blood T cell repertoires in COVID-19. Profiling relied on immunoSEQ multiplex PCR, and the TCRdb table lists in-frame clones only, not all of them. This sample has about 220,000 clones, with roughly 84% found just once. The sequenced sample consisted of PBMCs or T cells enriched from blood (not recorded which). Source of these receptors: a woman in her thirties or forties who had recovered from COVID-19.

The chain carries TRBV19 and TRBJ2-2; 7 nucleotides align to TRBD1. CDR1 is LNHDA, CDR2 SQIVND, per germline (reference sequence). V lost 3 bases and J lost 6; bases outside the gene matches: 1. CDR3 length: 13 residues. CDR3 region: CASSITGAGELFF. CDR3 sequence (DNA): TGTGCCAGTAGTATCACAGGGGCCGGGGAGCTGTTTTTT.

This rearrangement joins TRBV5-4 to TRBJ1-2; TRBD1 agrees at 8 bases. The CDR3 contains 14 residues. V lost 1 base and J lost 8; bases outside the gene matches: 7. Germline V CDR1 and CDR2: SGHNT, YYREEE (reference sequence). CDR3 sequence reads: CASSLTGTGGGYTF. CDR3 DNA: TGTGCCAGCAGCTTGACCGGGACAGGCGGGGGCTACACCTTC.

This clone has just one count. This rearrangement joins TRBV7-2 to TRBJ2-2, with 7 bases aligning to TRBD2. The CDR3 sequence is 16 residues long. Germline values: CDR1 SGHTA, CDR2 FQGNSA. With 1 base clipped from V and 8 bases from J, the junction kept 10 bases outside the gene matches. Written as DNA, the CDR3 is TGTGCCAGCAGCTTAGGAATTTCGACGGGAGGAGGGGAGCTGTTTTTT. Protein: CASSLGISTGGGELFF.

This rearrangement joins TRBV5-1 to TRBJ1-1; D remains ambiguous. V lost 4 bases and J 1 base, leaving 11 bases between the germline ends. In germline, CDR1 is SGHRS, CDR2 YFSETQ. The CDR3 sequence is 14 residues long. DNA for the CDR3: TGCGCCAGCAGCACCTCGACAAGGAACACTGAAGCTTTCTTT. This encodes CASSTSTRNTEAFF.

The rearrangement uses TRBV4-2 and TRBJ2-5; 7 positions agree with TRBD2. Germline V gene lookup returns CDR1 LGHNA and CDR2 YNFKEQ. V was clipped by 1 base and J by 5 bases; unmatched bases: 13. This CDR3 comprises 17 residues. In DNA, the CDR3 is TGTGCCAGCAGCCAAGGAGGCTCCGGGAGGAATGGGGAGACCCAGTACTTC. Translating it yields CASSQGGSGRNGETQYF.

This clone has only a few counts. V is TRBV18 and J is TRBJ1-2; TRBD1 matches at 10 bases. Germline V lookup: CDR1 KGHSH, CDR2 LQKENI. J gave up 7 bases and V 0 bases, and 5 bases lay outside the gene matches. There are 15 residues in the CDR3. In DNA, the CDR3 is TGTGCCAGCTCACCACCTCGACAGGGGGCGGCTGGCTACACCTTC. It yields the protein CASSPPRQGAAGYTF.

The chain links TRBV3-1 (or the pseudogene TRBV3-2) to TRBJ1-2; D possibly corresponds to TRBD1 (6 bases). V was trimmed by 3 bases and J by 6 bases, leaving 14 bases between them. CDR1 is LGHDT, CDR2 YNNKEL, per germline (reference sequence). This CDR3 region has 14 residues. CDR3 region: CASSQPGQRDGYTF. The CDR3 DNA reads as TGTGCCAGCAGCCAGCCCGGACAGAGAGATGGCTACACCTTC.

V gene TRBV27 combines with J gene TRBJ2-5; possible D gene TRBD1, 8 bases. Germline values: CDR1 MNHEY, CDR2 SMNVEV (reference sequence). V lost 5 bases to trimming and J lost 4 bases, with 14 bases between them. This CDR3 contains 14 residues. CDR3 nucleotide sequence: TGTGCCAGCAGTGAGACAGGGGAGGGAGAGACCCAGTACTTC. Its protein product is CASSETGEGETQYF.